This TCR beta chain was identified during a study of blood T cell repertoires in COVID-19. As for the study in general: The United States, Italy and Spain provided the acute and convalescent COVID-19 samples. PBMCs, B-cell-depleted T cells, or T cells provided the cDNA or gDNA that made up the material.

This CDR3 region has 16 residues. Germline V gene sequence: CDR1 SEHNR, CDR2 FQNEAQ (reference sequence). The V end lost 3 bases, the J end lost 2 bases, and 11 bases lay between the germline ends. In the authors' workflow: From reference gene primer amplification, estimates of nucleated cell counts were derived. The protocol was immunoSEQ multiplex PCR, while the TCRdb copy is restricted to in-frame clones and leaves out a portion. The V and J calls and clone size were taken over from that table, and D and trimming were inferred from the DNA. The sample has under 95,000 clones; approximately 93% are singletons.

The chain combines TRBV7-9 with TRBJ2-6; unclear D gene. This clonotype was obtained from a man aged 50 to 60 with COVID-19, enrolled during active disease. Specimen: peripheral blood. The CDR3 nucleotides read TGTGCCAGCAGCTTTCACAGCCCCACTGGGGCCAACGTCCTGACTTTC. Protein sequence: CASSFHSPTGANVLTF.